The 14 T cell receptor beta chains listed next were all sequenced from one sample in a study of early T cells in non-severe SARS-CoV-2 infection. TCRdb ran MiXCR on the 5' RACE reads and lists one entry per CDR3 protein. The sample includes approximately 69,000 distinct CDR3 sequences, about 11% of them seen just once. The specimen was whole blood. These receptors came from an adult who was a healthcare worker with PCR-confirmed SARS-CoV-2 infection or an uninfected control (not recorded which).

This clonotype was seen at least ten times. The CDR3 DNA follows: TGTGCCTGGAGTGTAGCAGGGGTTTATCAGCCCCAGCATTTT. It codes for CAWSVAGVYQPQHF. V gene TRBV30 combines with J gene TRBJ1-5; a weak D match, TRBD1 (6 bases). V was shortened by 0 bases and J by 5 bases, with 11 bases between the two germline ends. This CDR3 is 14 amino acids long. The germline gives CDR1 GTSNPN, CDR2 SVGIG (reference sequence). The full variable domain, in which reference TRBV30 and TRBJ1-5 provide the parts outside the CDR3, is SQTIHQWPATLVQPVGSPLSLECTVEGTSNPNLYWYRQAAGRGLQLLFYSVGIGQISSEVPQNLSASRPQDRQFILSSKKLLLSDSGFYLCAWSVAGVYQPQHFGDGTRLSIL.

The chain uses TRBV6-6 and TRBJ2-1, with 7 bases that match TRBD1. Germline V gives CDR1 MNHNY, CDR2 SVGAGI (reference sequence). CDR3 size: 14 residues. Trimming cost V 6 bases and J 6 bases; bases outside gene matches: 8. CDR3 DNA: TGTGCCAGCAGACCATCGGGACAGACCAATGAGCAGTTCTTC. Translation gives CASRPSGQTNEQFF.

This clonotype occurred a few times. The chain joins TRBV2 to TRBJ2-7; unclear D gene. Trimming stripped 4 bases from V and 0 bases from J, with 13 bases between. The CDR3 runs 15 residues. From germline, CDR1 is SNHLY and CDR2 FYNNEI. The CDR3 coding sequence is TGTGCCAGCAGTGTTCAGGCTGCCAGCTCCTACGAGCAGTACTTC. Protein sequence: CASSVQAASSYEQYF. The complete variable domain, with remaining parts taken from reference TRBV2 and TRBJ2-7, reads EPEVTQTPSHQVTQMGQEVILRCVPISNHLYFYWYRQILGQKVEFLVSFYNNEISEKSEIFDDQFSVERPDGSNFTLKIRSTKLEDSAMYFCASSVQAASSYEQYFGPGTRLTVT.

This clonotype was seen ten or more times. The chain carries TRBV6-6 and TRBJ2-3; 10 nucleotides agree with TRBD2. V shed 6 bases, J shed 1 base, and the junction held 1 base outside the gene matches. The CDR3 has 14 residues. CDR1 MNHNY and CDR2 SVGAGI come from the germline V gene (reference sequence). The CDR3 DNA follows: TGTGCCAGCAGGCTAGCGGGGGGCACAGATACGCAGTATTTT. Its protein product is CASRLAGGTDTQYF.

This clonotype was counted between two and nine times. The DNA for the CDR3 is TGTGCCAGCAGTGAATGGACAGGAACTAATGAAAAACTGTTTTTT. As protein: CASSEWTGTNEKLFF. This chain uses TRBV2 with TRBJ1-4, with TRBD1 matching 7 bases. Germline V gene sequence: CDR1 SNHLY, CDR2 FYNNEI. This CDR3 contains 15 residues. With 2 bases clipped from V and 1 base from J, the junction kept 1 base outside the gene matches. Full variable domain (remainder filled in from reference TRBV2 and TRBJ1-4): EPEVTQTPSHQVTQMGQEVILRCVPISNHLYFYWYRQILGQKVEFLVSFYNNEISEKSEIFDDQFSVERPDGSNFTLKIRSTKLEDSAMYFCASSEWTGTNEKLFFGSGTQLSVL.

V is TRBV29-1 and J is TRBJ1-1, with no clear D. V was pared by 7 bases and J by 2 bases, with 11 bases between. CDR3 size: 12 residues. The V gene's germline CDR1 is SQVTM and CDR2 ANQGSEA. The CDR3 DNA follows: TGCAGCGCTGGAGGAAGAAACACTGAAGCTTTCTTT. Protein sequence: CSAGGRNTEAFF.

This clonotype was picked up many times. The chain couples TRBV21-1 to TRBJ2-5; the D segment call TRBD1 is taken from the table without a DNA check. TRBV21-1 is shown as a pseudogene. This CDR3 has 17 residues. The CDR3 loop is CASSPIRGQGARETQYF. The CDR3 DNA follows: TGTGCCAGCAGTCCTATACGGGGCCAGGGGGCGCGAGAGACCCAGTACTTC.

This clonotype was counted many times. The genes are TRBV20-1 and TRBJ2-1; TRBD2 is a possible D gene (6 bases). CDR3 size: 14 residues. Trimming took off 6 bases at V and 6 bases at J, with 18 bases between the two ends. The germline CDR1 and CDR2 sequences are DFQATT and SNEGSKA (reference sequence). In DNA, the CDR3 is TGCAGTGCCGCCGGGACTCTAGTGAGCAATGAGCAGTTCTTC. This gives the protein CSAAGTLVSNEQFF.

V is TRBV27 and J is TRBJ1-4, with TRBD1 as a possible D gene (6 bases). Trimming took 5 bases from V and 8 from J, leaving 18 bases between them. Germline CDR1 MNHEY, CDR2 SMNVEV (reference sequence). The CDR3 is 15 amino acids. CDR3 amino acids: CASSVMEGVGEKLFF. CDR3 coding DNA: TGTGCCAGCAGTGTGATGGAGGGGGTTGGGGAAAAACTGTTTTTT.

This clonotype was observed a few times. This chain joins TRBV5-1 and TRBJ2-3; 7 bases are a match to TRBD2. The CDR3 consists of 16 residues. V dropped 0 bases and J dropped 0; count of bases not matched to a gene: 4. The germline gives CDR1 SGHRS, CDR2 YFSETQ. The CDR3, as DNA: TGCGCCAGCAGCTTGGGCGGGAGATCCAGCACAGATACGCAGTATTTT. Its translation is CASSLGGRSSTDTQYF. Full variable domain (remainder filled in from reference TRBV5-1 and TRBJ2-3): KAGVTQTPRYLIKTRGQQVTLSCSPISGHRSVSWYQQTPGQGLQFLFEYFSETQRNKGNFPGRFSGRQFSNSRSEMNVSTLELGDSALYLCASSLGGRSSTDTQYFGPGTRLTVL.

This clonotype occurred a few times. The chain employs TRBV7-9 and TRBJ2-2; 7 positions match TRBD2. The germline V gene encodes CDR1 SEHNR and CDR2 FQNEAQ (reference sequence). The trim removed 2 bases at V and 4 bases at J, leaving 4 bases unmatched. The CDR3 length is 15 residues. The CDR3 here is CASSLTGGSTGELFF. CDR3 nucleotide sequence: TGTGCCAGCAGCTTAACGGGGGGATCCACCGGGGAGCTGTTTTTT.

The V call is TRBV30, the J call TRBJ2-3; weak D call: TRBD1 (5 bases). V lost 1 base, J lost 6 bases, and 14 bases lay in between. This CDR3 spans 14 amino acids. CDR1 GTSNPN and CDR2 SVGIG come from the germline V gene (reference sequence). The CDR3 DNA is TGTGCCTGGAGTGCAGACAGTGGCCGTGATACGCAGTATTTT. It is translated as CAWSADSGRDTQYF.

This clonotype was recorded a few times. The chain links TRBV18 to TRBJ1-1, with unresolved D. This CDR3 spans 13 amino acids. From germline, CDR1 is KGHSH and CDR2 LQKENI. Trimming took off 2 bases at V and 6 bases at J, with 10 bases between the two ends. The CDR3 DNA is TGTGCCAGCTCACCAGATGGGGTGGCTGAAGCTTTCTTT. Its protein product is CASSPDGVAEAFF.

The chain carries TRBV29-1 and TRBJ2-3, with D hard to call. The CDR3 extends over 11 amino acids. V lost 5 bases and J lost 3, with 6 bases in between. Germline CDR1 is SQVTM and CDR2 is ANQGSEA. Written as DNA, the CDR3 is TGCAGCGTTTCCGGAACAGATACGCAGTATTTT. Protein sequence: CSVSGTDTQYF.